This TCR beta chain was retrieved from a study of T-cell memory formation after mild COVID-19. Study-wide findings and caveats: Contracting CD8+ clones were enriched in EMRA, CD4+ mainly in CM and EM.

This clonotype has only a few counts. Its antigen is undetermined. MiXCR was run by TCRdb on the 5' RACE reads, yielding one entry per CDR3 protein. The sample lists 350,000 to 500,000 distinct CDR3 sequences, about a sixth seen once, with about a fifth in the top ten. The CDR3 length is 17 residues. Germline CDR1 reads MNHEY; CDR2 reads SVGAGI. V was cut by 0 bases and J by 1 base, with 14 bases left in between. The TCR sequence derives from a man in his late teens or twenties who had mild COVID-19 (a few samples of this study predate the infection). Cell type and time point are not known. This chain joins TRBV6-5 and TRBJ2-3; the D gene is possibly TRBD2 (7 bases). The source material was PBMCs or a T cell subset sorted from them (not recorded which). CDR3 amino acids: CASSYSWGGPRTDTQYF. The DNA of the CDR3 is TGTGCCAGCAGTTACTCTTGGGGGGGGCCTCGCACAGATACGCAGTATTTT.